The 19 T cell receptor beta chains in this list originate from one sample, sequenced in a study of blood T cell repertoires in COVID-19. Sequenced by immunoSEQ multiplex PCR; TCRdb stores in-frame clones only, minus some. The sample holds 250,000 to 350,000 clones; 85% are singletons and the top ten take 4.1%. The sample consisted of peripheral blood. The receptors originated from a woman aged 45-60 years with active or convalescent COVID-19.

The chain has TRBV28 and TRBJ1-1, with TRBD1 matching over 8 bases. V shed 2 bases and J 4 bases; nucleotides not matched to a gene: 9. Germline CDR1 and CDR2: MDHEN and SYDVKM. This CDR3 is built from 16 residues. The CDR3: CASSLVGRGLLTEAFF. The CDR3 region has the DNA TGTGCCAGCAGTTTAGTCGGCAGGGGGCTTCTCACTGAAGCTTTCTTT.

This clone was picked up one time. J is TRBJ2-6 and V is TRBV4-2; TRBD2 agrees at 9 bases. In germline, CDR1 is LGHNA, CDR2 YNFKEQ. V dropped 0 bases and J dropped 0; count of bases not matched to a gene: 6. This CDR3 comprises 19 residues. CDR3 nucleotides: TGTGCCAGCAGCCAAGATAGCCTAGCGGGGCCCTCTGGGGCCAACGTCCTGACTTTC. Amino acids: CASSQDSLAGPSGANVLTF.

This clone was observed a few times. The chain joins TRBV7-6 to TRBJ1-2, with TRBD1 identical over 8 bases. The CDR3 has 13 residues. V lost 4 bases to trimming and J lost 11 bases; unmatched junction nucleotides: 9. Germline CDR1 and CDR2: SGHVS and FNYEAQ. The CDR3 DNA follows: TGTGCCAGCAGCTCCGACAGGGGTTGGGGGTACACCTTC. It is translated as CASSSDRGWGYTF.

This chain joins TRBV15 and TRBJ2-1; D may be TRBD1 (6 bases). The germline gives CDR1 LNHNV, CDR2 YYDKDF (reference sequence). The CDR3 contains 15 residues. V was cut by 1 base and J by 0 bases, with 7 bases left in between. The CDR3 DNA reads TGTGCCACCAGCAGAGGGGGGCGCTCCTACAATGAGCAGTTCTTC. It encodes CATSRGGRSYNEQFF. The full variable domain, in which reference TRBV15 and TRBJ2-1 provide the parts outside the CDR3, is DAMVIQNPRYQVTQFGKPVTLSCSQTLNHNVMYWYQQKSSQAPKLLFHYYDKDFNNEADTPDNFQSRRPNTSFCFLDIRSPGLGDTAMYLCATSRGGRSYNEQFFGPGTRLTVL.

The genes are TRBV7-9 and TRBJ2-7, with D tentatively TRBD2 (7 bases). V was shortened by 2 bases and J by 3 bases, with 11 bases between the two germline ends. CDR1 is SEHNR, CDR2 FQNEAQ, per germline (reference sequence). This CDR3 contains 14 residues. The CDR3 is CASSLSGGGYEQYF. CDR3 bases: TGTGCCAGCAGCTTATCGGGGGGCGGCTACGAGCAGTACTTC.

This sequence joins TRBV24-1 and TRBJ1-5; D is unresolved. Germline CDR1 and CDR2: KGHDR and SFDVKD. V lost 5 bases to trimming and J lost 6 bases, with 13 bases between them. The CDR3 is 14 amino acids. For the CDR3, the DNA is TGTGCCACCAGTGTCGGAGGCCCCCGTCAGCCCCAGCATTTT. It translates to CATSVGGPRQPQHF.

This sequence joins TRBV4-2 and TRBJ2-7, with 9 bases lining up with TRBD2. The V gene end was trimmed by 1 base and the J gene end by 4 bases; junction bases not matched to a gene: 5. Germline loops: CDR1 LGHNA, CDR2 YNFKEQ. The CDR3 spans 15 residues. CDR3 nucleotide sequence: TGTGCCAGCAGCCAAGGGGGTAGCGGGGGTTACGAGCAGTACTTC. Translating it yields CASSQGGSGGYEQYF.

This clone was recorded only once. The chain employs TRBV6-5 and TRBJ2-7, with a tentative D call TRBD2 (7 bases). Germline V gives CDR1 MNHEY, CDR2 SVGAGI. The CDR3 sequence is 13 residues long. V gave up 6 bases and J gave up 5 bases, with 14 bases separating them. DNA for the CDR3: TGTGCCAGCAGACAGGCGGGGGCTAACGAGCAGTACTTC. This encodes CASRQAGANEQYF.

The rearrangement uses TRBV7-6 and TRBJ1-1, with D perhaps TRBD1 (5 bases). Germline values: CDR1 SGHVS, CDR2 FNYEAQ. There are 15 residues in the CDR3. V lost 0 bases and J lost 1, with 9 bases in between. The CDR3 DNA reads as TGTGCCAGCAGCTTAGCGGCAGGGTCGAACACTGAAGCTTTCTTT. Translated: CASSLAAGSNTEAFF. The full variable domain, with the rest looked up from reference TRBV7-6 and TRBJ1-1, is GAGVSQSPRYKVTKRGQDVALRCDPISGHVSLYWYRQALGQGPEFLTYFNYEAQQDKSGLPNDRFSAERPEGSISTLTIQRTEQRDSAMYRCASSLAAGSNTEAFFGQGTRLTVV.

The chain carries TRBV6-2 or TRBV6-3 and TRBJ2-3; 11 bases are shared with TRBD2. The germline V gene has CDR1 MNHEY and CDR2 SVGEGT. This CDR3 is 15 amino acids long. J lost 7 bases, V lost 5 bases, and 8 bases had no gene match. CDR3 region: CASSGASGRLNTQYF. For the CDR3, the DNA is TGTGCCAGCAGTGGTGCTAGCGGGAGGCTAAATACGCAGTATTTT.

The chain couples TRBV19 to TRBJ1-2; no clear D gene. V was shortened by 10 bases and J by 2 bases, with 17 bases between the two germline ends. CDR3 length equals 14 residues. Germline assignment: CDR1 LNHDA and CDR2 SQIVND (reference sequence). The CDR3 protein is CATRRHGENYGYTF. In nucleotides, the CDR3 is TGTGCCACCCGCCGGCACGGAGAGAACTATGGCTACACCTTC. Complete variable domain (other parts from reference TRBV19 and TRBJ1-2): DGGITQSPKYLFRKEGQNVTLSCEQNLNHDAMYWYRQDPGQGLRLIYYSQIVNDFQKGDIAEGYSVSREKKESFPLTVTSAQKNPTAFYLCATRRHGENYGYTFGSGTRLTVV.

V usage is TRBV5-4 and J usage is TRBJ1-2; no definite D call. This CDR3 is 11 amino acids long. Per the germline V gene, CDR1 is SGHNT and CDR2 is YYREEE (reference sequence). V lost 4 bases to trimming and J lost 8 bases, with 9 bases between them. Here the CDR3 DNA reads TGTGCCAGCAGCGCTGGTGGCGGCTACACCTTC. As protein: CASSAGGGYTF.

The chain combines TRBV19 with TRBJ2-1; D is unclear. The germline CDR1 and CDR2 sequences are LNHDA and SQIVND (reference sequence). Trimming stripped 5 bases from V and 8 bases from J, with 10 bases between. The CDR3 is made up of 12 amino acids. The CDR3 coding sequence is TGTGCCAGTAGTCCTTTGGGCTATGAGCAGTTCTTC. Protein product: CASSPLGYEQFF.

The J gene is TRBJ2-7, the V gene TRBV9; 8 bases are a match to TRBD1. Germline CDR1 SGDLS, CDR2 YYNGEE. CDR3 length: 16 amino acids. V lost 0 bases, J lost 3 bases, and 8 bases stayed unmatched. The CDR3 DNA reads TGTGCCAGCAGCGTAGGAACAGGGGGTCAGAACTACGAGCAGTACTTC. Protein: CASSVGTGGQNYEQYF.

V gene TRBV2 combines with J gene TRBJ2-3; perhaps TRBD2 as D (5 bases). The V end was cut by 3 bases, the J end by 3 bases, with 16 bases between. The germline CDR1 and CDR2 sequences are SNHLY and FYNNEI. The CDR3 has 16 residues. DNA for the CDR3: TGTGCCAGCAGTGATGGGGTCTCTCGAGGGACAGATACGCAGTATTTT. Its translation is CASSDGVSRGTDTQYF.

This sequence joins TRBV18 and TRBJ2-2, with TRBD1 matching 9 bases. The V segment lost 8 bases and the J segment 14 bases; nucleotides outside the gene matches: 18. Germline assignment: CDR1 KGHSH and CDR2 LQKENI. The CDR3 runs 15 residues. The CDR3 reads CASLATGGTPGRLFF. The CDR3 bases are TGTGCCAGCCTTGCGACAGGGGGAACACCGGGGAGACTGTTTTTT.

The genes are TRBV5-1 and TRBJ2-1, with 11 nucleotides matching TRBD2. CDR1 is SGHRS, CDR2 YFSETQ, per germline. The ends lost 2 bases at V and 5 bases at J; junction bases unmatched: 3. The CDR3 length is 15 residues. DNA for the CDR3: TGCGCCAGCAGCTTTAGCGGGAGGGGCAACAATGAGCAGTTCTTC. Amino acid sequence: CASSFSGRGNNEQFF.

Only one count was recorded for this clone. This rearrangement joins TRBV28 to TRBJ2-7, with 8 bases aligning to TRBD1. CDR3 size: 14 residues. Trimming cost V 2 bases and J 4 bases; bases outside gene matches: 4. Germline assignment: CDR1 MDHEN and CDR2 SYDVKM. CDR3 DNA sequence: TGTGCCAGCAGTTTAACAGGGGGAAGGTACGAGCAGTACTTC. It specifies CASSLTGGRYEQYF.

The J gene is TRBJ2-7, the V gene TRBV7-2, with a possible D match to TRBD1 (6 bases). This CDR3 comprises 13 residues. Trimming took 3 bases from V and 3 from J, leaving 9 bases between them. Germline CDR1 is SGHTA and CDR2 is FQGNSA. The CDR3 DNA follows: TGTGCCAGCAGCTTCGGACAGATCTACGAGCAGTACTTC. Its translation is CASSFGQIYEQYF.